This T cell receptor beta chain was obtained from a study of CXCR3-negative and CXCR3-positive naive CD8 T cells. General study points: Fresh PBMCs served for most assays, and CXCR3 expression fell partially after cryopreservation.

In the case of this clonotype: Its antigen is undetermined.

Using triplicate sorts, roughly 300,000 cells were collected each time from every CD8+ T cell subset. The TRB libraries of cDNA were built by UMI-labeled 5' RACE. From its re-call of the 5' RACE reads, TCRdb lists each CDR3 protein once, without DNA. This sample contains tens of thousands of distinct CDR3 sequences. The CDR3 length is 16 residues. Per germline, CDR1 SGHAT and CDR2 FQNNGV. This rearrangement joins TRBV11-2 to TRBJ2-3; the TRBD2 assignment by TCRdb is unverifiable without DNA. The specimen sequenced was naive CXCR3- CD8+ T cells from blood. The subset is: CD45RO-CCR7+CD27+CD95- naive CD8+ T cells lacking CXCR3 (TNR3-). The receptor's source is a human donor in good health. Some clones in this sample may be carry-over from other donors' samples. CDR3 sequence: CASSPGLAGGPDTQYF.